This TCR beta chain was retrieved from a study of CD8 T cells in Susac syndrome (dated by TCRdb to the late 2010s). General notes on the study: Whether CD8+ T cell activation and differentiation in Susac syndrome was antigen driven was tested using repertoire sequencing. The clonality of the CD8+ T cell repertoire was compared across approximately 11 healthy donors, about 14 Susac syndrome patients and roughly 16 multiple sclerosis patients.

RNA was extracted using the RNeasy kit, and roughly 0.5 to 1 microgram was reverse transcribed with random hexamers. The immunoSEQ multiplex PCR assay, covering 54 Vbeta and 13 Jbeta segments, was used to amplify TCR beta CDR3 regions. To correct PCR amplification bias, a synthetic template baseline was used for both primer optimization and computational correction. As for the original processing: Only productive sequences were kept, with reads annotated to V, D and J genes according to IMGT and analyzed in immunoSEQ Analyzer. Clonality was computed as one minus Shannon entropy normalized by log2 of the number of productive unique sequences. For each patient and control, public and private clones were evaluated within the 100 most prevalent clones. Clones were defined as Susac-specific when absent from the healthy and MS cohorts, from over a thousand published viral clones and from other ImmuneACCESS disease sequences. Through fastp at Q25 and MiXCR, TCRdb rebuilt clones from the public reads, retaining in-frame beta chains. CDR3 protein sequences are deduplicated, and each keeps its most common genes and DNA. The V and J calls and clone size come from TCRdb's table, not from the authors' own analysis. Within this sample are 65,000 to 80,000 distinct CDR3 sequences, with 90% to 95% of them counted one time only. Less than 0.55% of the sample belongs to the ten largest clones.

Peripheral blood CD8+ and CD4+ T cells from healthy donors, Susac syndrome patients and multiple sclerosis patients were profiled by high-throughput TCR beta sequencing. The multiple sclerosis controls were treatment-naive patients whose relapsing-remitting disease, either stable or active, fulfilled the revised McDonald criteria. CD8+ TEMRA cells were enriched by FACS, while bulk CD8+ and CD4+ T cells were purified by magnetic negative isolation. Blood was collected in EDTA tubes and processed within 24 hours, with PBMCs isolated through density gradient centrifugation. PBMCs intended for TCR sequencing were frozen in liquid nitrogen and were later thawed in a 37 degrees C water bath. The sorted or isolated CD4+, CD8+ and CD8+ TEMRA cells reached a purity of at least 90%. Concerning this clonotype: Its antigen is not yet known. One base away there is no much larger clone; base qualities are not given.

General conclusions and limits of the study: The TCR sequencing and HLA analysis was acknowledged to have included a relatively small number of individuals.

The CDR3 runs 16 amino acids, cysteine and phenylalanine included. CDR3 DNA only is kept here, 48 bases in frame from base 1. CDR1 and CDR2 are read off the germline V gene as SGDLS and YYNGEE. The germline ends are 19 bases apart after V is trimmed by 4 bases and J by 3 bases. This sequence was found in a human donor with multiple sclerosis. Material: CD8+ T cells from PBMCs. The rearranged segments are TRBV9 and TRBJ1-2, with the identity of the D gene unclear. CDR3 loop: CASSLTYRALDYGYTF. The DNA sequence follows: TGTGCCAGCAGCCTCACATATAGGGCTTTGGACTATGGCTACACCTTC.